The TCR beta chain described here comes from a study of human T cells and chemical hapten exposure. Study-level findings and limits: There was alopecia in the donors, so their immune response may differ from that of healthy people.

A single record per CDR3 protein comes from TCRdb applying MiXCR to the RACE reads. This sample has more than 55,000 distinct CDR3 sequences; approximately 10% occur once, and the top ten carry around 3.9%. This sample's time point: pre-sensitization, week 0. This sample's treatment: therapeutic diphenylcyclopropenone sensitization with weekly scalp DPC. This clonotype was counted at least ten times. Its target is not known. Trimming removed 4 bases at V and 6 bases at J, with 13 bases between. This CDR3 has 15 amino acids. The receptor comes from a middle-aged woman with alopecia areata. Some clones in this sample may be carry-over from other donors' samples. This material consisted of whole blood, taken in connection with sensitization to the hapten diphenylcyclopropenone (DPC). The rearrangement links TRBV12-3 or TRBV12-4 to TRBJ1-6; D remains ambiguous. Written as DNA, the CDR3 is TGTGCCAGCAGTTCGGGCGGGTCTCCTAATTCACCCCTCCACTTT. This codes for CASSSGGSPNSPLHF.